The clone carrying this TCR beta chain came up once. Its antigen is currently unknown. The sample belongs to a study of OX40 agonist ivuxolimab in advanced cancers. Study overall: In three patients, partial responses were observed, one with hepatocellular carcinoma and two with cutaneous melanoma. Study observations and caveats: CD4+ T cells averaged fewer expanded clones than CD8+ T cells.

Libraries were prepared by immunoSEQ multiplex PCR; TCRdb keeps only in-frame clonotypes and omits some of them. The sample includes around 23,000 clones, 70% to 85% of them seen just once. Germline assignment: CDR1 SGHDT and CDR2 YYEEEE. The V end lost 7 bases, the J end lost 7 bases, and 8 bases lay between the germline ends. The CDR3 has 10 residues. Patients with a history of autoimmune disease or on systemic immunosuppression were excluded. Specimen: CD4+ or CD8+ T cells sorted from blood, collected in a trial of the OX40 agonist ivuxolimab. J is TRBJ1-1 and V is TRBV5-6; no firm D call. The TCR was taken from an adult with an advanced solid tumor such as melanoma, head and neck, liver or kidney cancer. CDR3 nucleotide sequence: TGTGCCAGCGGACTAAATGAAGCTTTCTTT. Protein product: CASGLNEAFF.